The source of this T cell receptor (beta chain) is a study of T cells after yellow fever vaccination. Overall study results and limits: The study re-detected most primary-vaccination clones after the booster (96% CD4, 85% to 90% CD8). FACS-sorted repertoires could contain abundant clonotypes contaminating from the bulk population.

V was cut by 0 bases and J by 6 bases, with 6 bases left in between. CDR3 size: 13 residues. Germline CDR1 SGHRS, CDR2 YFSETQ. This clonotype was observed many times. Its antigen remains unidentified. TCRdb re-analysed the 5' RACE reads in MiXCR, keeping a single row per CDR3 protein. The profile shows about 260,000 distinct CDR3 sequences, about 5.2% of them singletons. The chain uses TRBV5-1 and TRBJ2-2; D uncertain. This clonotype was obtained from a man aged 18 to 29 who received the YFV17D yellow fever vaccine. The sequencing used CD4+ T cells sorted from PBMCs, collected on the day of the yellow fever booster vaccination. The CDR3 bases are TGCGCCAGCAGCTTGGGTGGTTCCGGGGAGCTGTTTTTT. Translated: CASSLGGSGELFF.